These 27 T cell receptor beta chains came from one sample sequenced in a study of T cell responses to AZD1222 COVID-19 vaccine. The method was immunoSEQ multiplex PCR; TCRdb's version includes in-frame clones alone and lacks a portion of them. The data contain approximately 130,000 clones, 80% to 95% of them singletons. Material: peripheral blood, obtained on day 0 of AZD1222 vaccination. The receptors were gathered from an adult in good health.

This rearrangement joins TRBV4-2 to TRBJ2-7; D not certain. V lost 0 bases and J 3 bases, leaving 12 bases between the germline ends. Germline values: CDR1 LGHNA, CDR2 YNFKEQ. This CDR3 has 15 amino acids. The CDR3 sequence is CASSQESVGSYEQYF. For the CDR3, the DNA is TGTGCCAGCAGCCAAGAATCCGTTGGCAGCTACGAGCAGTACTTC.

This clone was recorded once. J is TRBJ1-6 and V is TRBV7-9; D remains ambiguous. Germline assignment: CDR1 SEHNR and CDR2 FQNEAQ (reference sequence). The CDR3 loop spans 13 amino acids. V was trimmed by 4 bases and J by 6 bases, leaving 7 bases between them. In DNA form, the CDR3 reads TGTGCCAGCAGCTCACCGGGTAATTCACCCCTCCACTTT. It is translated as CASSSPGNSPLHF.

This chain joins TRBV6-5 and TRBJ1-6; 9 bases are shared with TRBD1. The CDR3 is 15 amino acids. Trimming took 6 bases from V and 9 from J; bases not matched to a gene: 9. From germline, CDR1 is MNHEY and CDR2 SVGAGI. CDR3 sequence reads: CASRSTGTGFSPLHF. In DNA, the CDR3 is TGTGCCAGCAGGTCCACCGGGACAGGGTTTTCACCCCTCCACTTT.

This chain joins TRBV10-3 and TRBJ2-5, with 8 nucleotides matching TRBD2. CDR1 and CDR2 (germline): ENHRY, SYGVKD. The CDR3 contains 16 residues. Losses at the gene ends were 2 bases for V and 4 bases for J; bases not matched to a gene: 9. CDR3 sequence (DNA): TGTGCCATCAGTGAGCGTAGCGGGAAGAGGAGAGAGACCCAGTACTTC. Protein product: CAISERSGKRRETQYF.

The V call is TRBV29-1, the J call TRBJ1-5; 9 nucleotides agree with TRBD1. The CDR3 sequence is 13 residues long. Per the germline V gene, CDR1 is SQVTM and CDR2 is ANQGSEA. The junction had 5 bases not matched to a gene; V was cut back by 6 bases and J by 5 bases. This chain's CDR3 is CSVGTGLDQPQHF. The CDR3 nucleotides read TGCAGCGTCGGGACAGGGTTGGATCAGCCCCAGCATTTT.

This chain connects TRBV28 to TRBJ1-5, with a possible D match to TRBD1 (5 bases). This CDR3 has 15 residues. Germline CDR1 MDHEN, CDR2 SYDVKM. V dropped 5 bases and J dropped 0 bases, with 11 bases sitting between them. This CDR3 is CASSIGQVSNQPQHF. CDR3 in DNA: TGTGCCAGCAGTATCGGACAAGTTAGCAATCAGCCCCAGCATTTT.

V usage is TRBV3-1 (or the pseudogene TRBV3-2) and J usage is TRBJ2-3; TRBD1 aligns across 11 bases. The CDR3 spans 14 residues. The V gene end was trimmed by 4 bases and the J gene end by 5 bases; junction bases not matched to a gene: 2. The germline CDR1 and CDR2 sequences are LGHDT and YNNKEL (reference sequence). In DNA, the CDR3 is TGTGCCAGCAGCCGGGGGACAGGGGGAGATACGCAGTATTTT. Its protein is CASSRGTGGDTQYF.

The chain's CDR3 is CASSFGWTENTGELFF. CDR3 coding DNA: TGCGCCAGCAGCTTTGGCTGGACGGAGAACACCGGGGAGCTGTTTTTT. J is TRBJ2-2 and V is TRBV5-1; D unresolved. Germline V lookup: CDR1 SGHRS, CDR2 YFSETQ. The CDR3 length is 16 residues. Trimming left V 2 bases short and J 1 base short, with 12 bases between.

This clone was seen just once. The genes are TRBV3-1 (or the pseudogene TRBV3-2) and TRBJ2-7, with D unclear. Per germline, CDR1 LGHDT and CDR2 YNNKEL (reference sequence). This CDR3 comprises 14 residues. The V gene lost 3 bases and the J gene lost 4 bases, with 13 bases spanning the gap. The CDR3 sequence: CASSQGFLAYEQYF. CDR3 sequence (DNA): TGTGCCAGCAGCCAGGGATTTCTGGCTTACGAGCAGTACTTC.

V is TRBV7-2 and J is TRBJ2-7, with D possibly TRBD2 on 6 matching bases. The germline CDR1 and CDR2 sequences are SGHTA and FQGNSA. The CDR3 loop spans 13 amino acids. Trimming removed 5 bases at V and 3 bases at J, with 11 bases between. For the CDR3, the DNA is TGTGCCAGCAGCCGTAGCGGATTCTACGAGCAGTACTTC. It encodes CASSRSGFYEQYF.

This chain joins TRBV11-2 and TRBJ1-5; D not resolved. This CDR3 has 15 residues. Germline CDR1 SGHAT, CDR2 FQNNGV. Trimming left V 4 bases short and J 4 bases short, with 14 bases between. The CDR3 coding sequence is TGTGCCAGCAGCTCCGACTCACGAACTAATCAGCCCCAGCATTTT. Translating gives CASSSDSRTNQPQHF.

As regards this clone: The same CDR3 also results from other DNA sequences found in this sample. In DNA form, the CDR3 reads TGTGCCAGTAGTTTGGGATATCAAGAGACCCAGTACTTC. Translating gives CASSLGYQETQYF. The rearrangement uses TRBV19 and TRBJ2-5, with no clear D. V was trimmed by 5 bases and J by 2 bases, leaving 9 bases between them. CDR3 size: 13 residues. Germline CDR1 and CDR2: LNHDA and SQIVND (reference sequence).

J is TRBJ1-5 and V is TRBV28; no reliable D call. CDR3 length: 15 residues. Trimming removed 6 bases at V and 0 bases at J, with 12 bases between. In germline, CDR1 is MDHEN, CDR2 SYDVKM. The CDR3 here is CASSRRGSSNQPQHF. The CDR3 region has the DNA TGTGCCAGCAGCCGCCGCGGGAGTAGCAATCAGCCCCAGCATTTT.

V and J are TRBV27 and TRBJ2-1; 7 bases fit TRBD2. The germline gives CDR1 MNHEY, CDR2 SMNVEV (reference sequence). The CDR3 is made up of 16 amino acids. The J segment lost 5 bases and the V segment lost 0 bases, leaving 7 bases of the junction unmatched. CDR3 sequence reads: CASSLSRGLSDNEQFF. The CDR3 nucleotides are TGTGCCAGCAGTTTATCGAGGGGACTATCAGACAATGAGCAGTTCTTC.

The chain combines TRBV5-4 with TRBJ2-7; possibly TRBD2 for D (6 bases). Trimming left V 4 bases short and J 3 bases short, with 8 bases between. Germline CDR1 is SGHNT and CDR2 is YYREEE (reference sequence). The CDR3 spans 12 residues. CDR3 in amino acids: CASSPGGYEQYF. The CDR3 coding sequence is TGTGCCAGCAGCCCCGGGGGCTACGAGCAGTACTTC.

The chain carries TRBV28 and TRBJ1-1; 9 bases are shared with TRBD1. The CDR3 has 13 residues. Germline CDR1 reads MDHEN; CDR2 reads SYDVKM. V shed 5 bases, J shed 7 bases, and the junction held 5 bases outside the gene matches. The DNA for the CDR3 is TGTGCCAGCAGTACAGGGGGCCCATTTGAAGCTTTCTTT. This sequence encodes CASSTGGPFEAFF.

This chain links TRBV28 with TRBJ1-4, with 10 bases lining up with TRBD1. Germline V gives CDR1 MDHEN, CDR2 SYDVKM. The CDR3 consists of 20 residues. The V gene end was trimmed by 4 bases and the J gene end by 2 bases; junction bases not matched to a gene: 16. Written as DNA, the CDR3 is TGTGCCAGCAGTTCCCTTTCGTGGGGACAGGGGTTTTTCACTAATGAAAAACTGTTTTTT. It yields the protein CASSSLSWGQGFFTNEKLFF.

V and J are TRBV21-1 and TRBJ2-7; the table's D call, TRBD2, has no DNA check behind it. TRBV21-1 is recorded as a pseudogene. CDR3 length equals 22 residues. The CDR3 spells CASSKVLFLGLAETMSSYEQYF. As DNA, the CDR3 is TGTGCCAGCAGCAAAGTATTATTTTTGGGACTAGCAGAAACTATGAGCTCCTACGAGCAGTACTTC.

This sequence joins TRBV6-6 and TRBJ2-4; 13 bases map to TRBD2. V was clipped by 4 bases and J by 5 bases; unmatched bases: 5. Germline lookup yields CDR1 MNHNY and CDR2 SVGAGI (reference sequence). The CDR3 extends over 16 amino acids. DNA for the CDR3: TGTGCCAGCAGTTTTGGACTAGCGGGGGATGAAAACATTCAGTACTTC. This encodes CASSFGLAGDENIQYF.

The DNA of the CDR3 is TGTGCCAGCAGCTGGAGGTCAAGGGGTGGAGAGACCCAGTACTTC. Its protein product is CASSWRSRGGETQYF. This chain joins TRBV28 and TRBJ2-5; TRBD1 or TRBD2 may be the D gene (5 bases each). V was pared by 6 bases and J by 4 bases, with 18 bases between. The CDR3 has 15 amino acids. CDR1 and CDR2 (germline): MDHEN, SYDVKM.

The chain uses TRBV5-1 and TRBJ2-2, with TRBD1 matching 8 bases. Losses at the gene ends were 6 bases for V and 3 bases for J; bases not matched to a gene: 7. Germline assignment: CDR1 SGHRS and CDR2 YFSETQ. This CDR3 has 15 residues. The CDR3 nucleotides read TGCGCCAGCACCACCGGGACAGGTTACACCGGGGAGCTGTTTTTT. Residues: CASTTGTGYTGELFF.

This clone was detected only once. V usage is TRBV7-8 and J usage is TRBJ1-6, with a weak D call TRBD1 (5 bases). The CDR3 extends over 14 amino acids. Germline CDR1 SGHVS, CDR2 FQNEAQ. The V and J ends lost 3 bases and 7 bases respectively, with 10 bases between them. CDR3 DNA sequence: TGTGCCAGCAGCTTGGAAGGGGTGAATTCACCCCTCCACTTT. Translated, it gives CASSLEGVNSPLHF.

The rearrangement joins TRBV10-3 to TRBJ1-5; D gene unclear. This CDR3 comprises 15 residues. The germline V and J ends were trimmed by 0 bases and 4 bases, with 10 bases remaining between them. CDR1 and CDR2 (germline): ENHRY, SYGVKD. DNA of the CDR3: TGTGCCATCAGTGAGTCTGGTGGACCAAATCAGCCCCAGCATTTT. It specifies CAISESGGPNQPQHF.

The V and J genes are TRBV5-1 and TRBJ2-4; weak D call: TRBD1 (5 bases). CDR1 and CDR2 (germline): SGHRS, YFSETQ. V lost 2 bases and J lost 8, with 11 bases in between. The CDR3 spans 13 residues. The CDR3 protein is CASSFSGFDIQYF. CDR3 DNA: TGCGCCAGCAGCTTCTCAGGGTTTGACATTCAGTACTTC.

This chain connects TRBV19 to TRBJ1-5; no definite D call. Trimming left V 0 bases short and J 1 base short, with 7 bases between. Germline V lookup: CDR1 LNHDA, CDR2 SQIVND (reference sequence). CDR3 size: 15 residues. The CDR3 bases are TGTGCCAGTAGTATAGAAGGACTCAGCAATCAGCCCCAGCATTTT. Translation: CASSIEGLSNQPQHF.

This chain joins TRBV27 and TRBJ2-5; 10 nucleotides match TRBD2. Germline trimming cut 3 bases from V and 1 base from J; bases unmatched to any gene: 5. CDR1 MNHEY and CDR2 SMNVEV come from the germline V gene (reference sequence). This CDR3 region has 16 residues. CDR3 coding DNA: TGTGCCAGCAGTTTTCCGGGACTAGCGACCCAAGAGACCCAGTACTTC. It codes for CASSFPGLATQETQYF.

V and J are TRBV11-3 and TRBJ2-5, with D possibly matching TRBD1 (5 bases). Germline CDR1 and CDR2: SGHNT and YENEEA. CDR3 length: 13 residues. The V end lost 0 bases, the J end lost 5 bases, and 7 bases lay between the germline ends. The CDR3 reads CASSLDQGETQYF. CDR3 sequence (DNA): TGTGCCAGCAGCTTAGATCAGGGCGAGACCCAGTACTTC.